This T cell receptor beta chain appears in the sequencing data of a study of CD8+ T cells in alopecia areata. Study at large: Oral tofacitinib, 5 to 10 mg twice daily, was given in an open-label trial. A 6-month period off drug followed tofacitinib, which lasted 6 to 18 months.

Sequencing relied on a cDNA template that was reverse transcribed from extracted RNA. The method was immunoSEQ multiplex PCR; TCRdb's version includes in-frame clones alone and lacks a portion of them. This table has more than 200,000 clones, around two thirds appearing once. With regard to this clone: What it binds is not known.

Study outcomes and limitations: Scalp data also include sequences from resident alphabeta T cells of normal skin.

Deletions cut 3 bases from V and 5 bases from J, with 8 bases between. The CDR3 is 11 amino acids. Germline lookup yields CDR1 GTSNPN and CDR2 SVGIG (reference sequence). This sequence was found in a human donor with alopecia areata. The material sequenced was CD4+ T cells sorted from blood, taken at week 0. V and J are TRBV30 and TRBJ2-7, with no clear D. CDR3 loop: CAWRDVDEQYF. CDR3 sequence (DNA): TGTGCCTGGAGAGATGTTGACGAGCAGTACTTC.